This entry lists 16 T cell receptor beta chains sequenced from one sample in a study of T cell changes during pregnancy in multiple sclerosis. Sequencing was performed with immunoSEQ multiplex PCR; in TCRdb, only in-frame clones are kept and a portion is missing. The table includes 74,000 or so clones, 90% to 95% detected once. This specimen consisted of CD4+ T cells from peripheral blood mononuclear cells, obtained before pregnancy. These receptors all come from a female donor with multiple sclerosis, enrolled in a pregnancy study.

The V and J genes are TRBV30 and TRBJ2-7; D remains unclear. V lost 2 bases and J lost 2, with 7 bases in between. Germline lookup yields CDR1 GTSNPN and CDR2 SVGIG (reference sequence). This CDR3 has 12 residues. The DNA of the CDR3 is TGTGCCTGGAGTCGGGTTACCTACGAGCAGTACTTC. This encodes CAWSRVTYEQYF.

The chain uses TRBV13 and TRBJ1-1, with D unresolved. This CDR3 is built from 11 residues. V lost 4 bases and J lost 5, with 5 bases in between. Germline CDR1 and CDR2: PRHDT and FYEKMQ (reference sequence). The CDR3 sequence is CASSYGTEAFF. The CDR3 DNA follows: TGTGCCAGCAGCTACGGGACTGAAGCTTTCTTT.

In this sample, this clone turned up a few times. This chain joins TRBV5-1 and TRBJ2-1; D call uncertain. Deletions cut 0 bases from V and 7 bases from J, with 8 bases between. Germline assignment: CDR1 SGHRS and CDR2 YFSETQ. This CDR3 is built from 13 residues. As DNA, the CDR3 is TGCGCCAGCAGCTTGGAAACAACGAATGAGCAGTTCTTC. It yields the protein CASSLETTNEQFF.

In its sample, this clone was seen once. The V call is TRBV19, the J call TRBJ2-7; 7 bases agree with TRBD1. The CDR3 extends over 14 amino acids. Looked up from germline, CDR1 is LNHDA and CDR2 is SQIVND (reference sequence). V dropped 4 bases and J dropped 5; count of bases not matched to a gene: 8. The chain's CDR3 is CASSKNRGLDEQYF. The CDR3 DNA is TGTGCCAGTAGTAAAAACAGGGGCCTAGACGAGCAGTACTTC. Drawing the rest from reference TRBV19 and TRBJ2-7, the complete variable domain is DGGITQSPKYLFRKEGQNVTLSCEQNLNHDAMYWYRQDPGQGLRLIYYSQIVNDFQKGDIAEGYSVSREKKESFPLTVTSAQKNPTAFYLCASSKNRGLDEQYFGPGTRLTVT.

V is TRBV27 and J is TRBJ2-2; D perhaps matches TRBD2 (7 bases). The CDR3 runs 16 residues. Deletions cut 6 bases from V and 4 bases from J, with 18 bases between. Looked up from germline, CDR1 is MNHEY and CDR2 is SMNVEV (reference sequence). The CDR3 region is CASRARGARITGELFF. DNA of the CDR3: TGTGCCAGCAGGGCTCGGGGGGCGAGGATCACCGGGGAGCTGTTTTTT.

Here the CDR3 DNA reads TGCGCCAGCAGTGAGTCGACAGGGGGCTTCGGGGAGCTGTTTTTT. Its protein is CASSESTGGFGELFF. The chain employs TRBV10-2 and TRBJ2-2; 10 bases align to TRBD1. The CDR3 is made up of 15 amino acids. Trimming removed 0 bases from V and 7 bases from J; junction bases left unmatched: 2. Germline CDR1 WSHSY, CDR2 SAAADI.

The CDR3 loop reads CASSLTGAEAFF. The CDR3 region has the DNA TGCGCCAGCAGCTTGACGGGGGCTGAAGCTTTCTTT. The chain uses TRBV5-1 and TRBJ1-1, with D perhaps TRBD1 (5 bases). Trimming removed 1 base from V and 6 bases from J, with 7 bases in between. Germline V gives CDR1 SGHRS, CDR2 YFSETQ. The CDR3 covers 12 residues.

The rearrangement links TRBV28 to TRBJ2-1; perhaps TRBD2 as D (6 bases). Germline-derived CDR1 and CDR2 are MDHEN and SYDVKM. V lost 4 bases and J 3 bases, leaving 16 bases between the germline ends. This CDR3 has 16 residues. The CDR3 DNA reads TGTGCCAGCAGTTATGCTGGACTATCCTTCTACAATGAGCAGTTCTTC. As protein: CASSYAGLSFYNEQFF.

The chain recombines TRBV27 with TRBJ1-2; weak D call: TRBD1 (5 bases). The germline gives CDR1 MNHEY, CDR2 SMNVEV (reference sequence). The CDR3 consists of 13 residues. Trimming took 6 bases from V and 5 from J, leaving 13 bases between them. For the CDR3, the DNA is TGTGCCAGCAGACGCGGGGCACTATATGGCTACACCTTC. Encoded protein: CASRRGALYGYTF.

This chain links TRBV28 with TRBJ1-5; no definite D call. The CDR3 runs to 12 residues. Germline V lookup: CDR1 MDHEN, CDR2 SYDVKM. Between the trimmed V and J ends, which lost 4 bases and 5 bases, there was a span of 6 bases. DNA of the CDR3: TGTGCCAGCAGTTCAGAAGATCAGCCCCAGCATTTT. Translation gives CASSSEDQPQHF.

The V and J genes are TRBV18 and TRBJ1-1, with D tentatively TRBD1 (6 bases). This CDR3 is built from 18 residues. Germline V gene lookup returns CDR1 KGHSH and CDR2 LQKENI. Trimming pared 1 base from V and 0 bases from J, leaving 18 bases between. For the CDR3, the DNA is TGTGCCAGCTCACCACTCGGACAGCAGAATCTCTTGAACACTGAAGCTTTCTTT. Its translation is CASSPLGQQNLLNTEAFF. The complete variable domain, with remaining parts taken from reference TRBV18 and TRBJ1-1, reads NAGVMQNPRHLVRRRGQEARLRCSPMKGHSHVYWYRQLPEEGLKFMVYLQKENIIDESGMPKERFSAEFPKEGPSILRIQQVVRGDSAAYFCASSPLGQQNLLNTEAFFGQGTRLTVV.

The chain employs TRBV9 and TRBJ2-3; 8 nucleotides match TRBD2. Germline trimming cut 0 bases from V and 2 bases from J; bases unmatched to any gene: 5. CDR1 and CDR2 (germline): SGDLS, YYNGEE. CDR3 length: 16 amino acids. The CDR3 nucleotides are TGTGCCAGCAGCGTAGGGAGTAGCGGGGACACAGATACGCAGTATTTT. It codes for CASSVGSSGDTDTQYF.

The V call is TRBV29-1, the J call TRBJ1-5; D is possibly TRBD1 (5 bases). Trimming left V 6 bases short and J 4 bases short, with 13 bases between. The germline CDR1 and CDR2 sequences are SQVTM and ANQGSEA. CDR3 length equals 13 residues. The CDR3 sequence: CSVAGGPNQPQHF. CDR3 sequence (DNA): TGCAGCGTCGCCGGGGGACCTAATCAGCCCCAGCATTTT.

V and J are TRBV5-4 and TRBJ1-1, with TRBD1 matching over 9 bases. Germline values: CDR1 SGHNT, CDR2 YYREEE (reference sequence). The CDR3 is made up of 14 amino acids. The junction had 8 bases not matched to a gene; V was cut back by 4 bases and J by 7 bases. The CDR3 nucleotides read TGTGCCAGCAGCCGGGACAGGGACGATTTTGAAGCTTTCTTT. Encoded protein: CASSRDRDDFEAFF.

The chain has TRBV10-1 and TRBJ1-2, with 7 positions matching TRBD1. In germline, CDR1 is WNHNN, CDR2 SYGVQD (reference sequence). J gave up 9 bases and V 10 bases, and 14 bases lay outside the gene matches. This CDR3 region has 13 residues. CDR3 nucleotides: TGCGCCAAGGACAGGACCAACAGGGTATGCTACACCTTC. Its protein is CAKDRTNRVCYTF.

The chain recombines TRBV18 with TRBJ2-5, with D possibly matching TRBD2 (5 bases). The V and J ends lost 0 bases and 5 bases respectively, with 10 bases between them. Germline CDR1 KGHSH, CDR2 LQKENI. This CDR3 region has 14 residues. The CDR3 nucleotides are TGTGCCAGCTCACCACCGCTAGGAGGTGAGACCCAGTACTTC. The encoded protein is CASSPPLGGETQYF.